These 10 T cell receptor beta chains were all obtained from the same sample, sequenced in a study of blood T cells in healthy people across ages. A second roughly 7 to 11 cycle PCR used barcoded and J-beta primers. Each CDR3 protein is one row after TCRdb ran MiXCR on the 5' RACE reads. The sample shows hundreds of thousands of distinct CDR3 sequences, 25% to 35% of them seen only once. Sequencing was performed on blood. The receptors stem from a woman aged 80 or older in good health.

This clonotype appeared many times. This sequence joins TRBV5-5 and TRBJ2-3; D unresolved. Trimming took 1 base from V and 3 from J, leaving 6 bases between them. The CDR3 is made up of 13 amino acids. Germline CDR1 SGHKS, CDR2 YYEKEE (reference sequence). The CDR3 reads CASSLLETDTQYF. The CDR3 DNA reads TGTGCCAGCAGCTTGTTAGAAACAGATACGCAGTATTTT.

This clonotype was observed at least ten times. The chain couples TRBV20-1 to TRBJ2-1; D is ambiguous. Trimming removed 0 bases from V and 9 bases from J, with 6 bases in between. This CDR3 has 11 amino acids. Germline CDR1 reads DFQATT; CDR2 reads SNEGSKA (reference sequence). For the CDR3, the DNA is TGCAGTGCTAGAGATCATGCTGAGCAGTTCTTC. This codes for CSARDHAEQFF.

This clonotype was picked up one time. The chain carries TRBV12-3 or TRBV12-4 and TRBJ1-2; D call uncertain. The CDR3 length is 15 residues. The V end lost 3 bases, the J end lost 1 base, and 12 bases lay between the germline ends. The CDR3, as DNA: TGTGCCAGCAGTTTCATAGGGAGGAGTAACTATGGCTACACCTTC. Translating it yields CASSFIGRSNYGYTF.

Note on this clonotype: One end of the junction does not line up with germline, which may come from a read error. This chain joins TRBV19 and TRBJ1-2; D is possibly TRBD1 (5 bases). The CDR3 contains 13 residues. The germline CDR1 and CDR2 sequences are LNHDA and SQIVND (reference sequence). The CDR3 spells CASTYRGAHGHTF. The CDR3 DNA is TGTGCCAGTACCTATAGAGGGGCGCATGGCCACACCTTC.

This chain uses TRBV10-1 with TRBJ2-2, with D possibly being TRBD1 or TRBD2 (6 bases each). CDR1 and CDR2 from the germline V gene are WNHNN and SYGVQD (reference sequence). Trimming took off 4 bases at V and 3 bases at J, with 15 bases between the two ends. The CDR3 is 16 residues long. Here the CDR3 reads CASSGVGGLHTGELFF. CDR3 coding DNA: TGCGCCAGCAGTGGCGTAGGGGGACTGCACACCGGGGAGCTGTTTTTT.

This clonotype was observed a handful of times. The chain has TRBV2 and TRBJ2-2; 12 bases fit TRBD2. The junction had 6 bases not matched to a gene; V was cut back by 1 base and J by 3 bases. This CDR3 region has 18 residues. From germline, CDR1 is SNHLY and CDR2 FYNNEI. CDR3 sequence (DNA): TGTGCCAGCAGTGAAGGTGGGGGACTAGCGGGTGACACCGGGGAGCTGTTTTTT. Its translation: CASSEGGGLAGDTGELFF.

There are many counts of this clonotype. The J gene is TRBJ2-6, the V gene TRBV12-3 or TRBV12-4; D might be TRBD2 (6 bases). Between the trimmed V and J ends, which lost 5 bases and 2 bases, there was a span of 10 bases. The CDR3 runs to 15 residues. DNA of the CDR3: TGTGCCAGCAGTGCAGGCGGGGCTGGGGCCAACGTCCTGACTTTC. Its protein is CASSAGGAGANVLTF.

V gene TRBV6-2 or TRBV6-3 combines with J gene TRBJ2-3; perhaps TRBD2 as D (7 bases). Germline V gives CDR1 MNHEY, CDR2 SVGEGT. This CDR3 is built from 14 residues. Between the trimmed V and J ends, which lost 5 bases and 6 bases, there was a span of 15 bases. The CDR3 spells CASSHVGGGDTQYF. CDR3 in DNA: TGTGCCAGCAGTCACGTAGGGGGGGGTGATACGCAGTATTTT.

V usage is TRBV5-5 and J usage is TRBJ2-3; no firm D call. CDR1 and CDR2 from the germline V gene are SGHKS and YYEKEE (reference sequence). V dropped 0 bases and J dropped 2 bases, with 13 bases sitting between them. This CDR3 is 16 amino acids long. The CDR3 reads CASSLAWQPNTDTQYF. Here the CDR3 DNA reads TGTGCCAGCAGCTTGGCCTGGCAGCCGAACACAGATACGCAGTATTTT.

This clonotype was observed a single time. The chain employs TRBV2 and TRBJ1-2; D gene unclear. Trimming left V 6 bases short and J 4 bases short, with 15 bases between. The length of the CDR3 is 14 residues. Per the germline V gene, CDR1 is SNHLY and CDR2 is FYNNEI. The CDR3 region is CASRELVTSYGYTF. Written as DNA, the CDR3 is TGTGCCAGCAGGGAATTAGTTACCTCCTATGGCTACACCTTC.